This entry features one T cell receptor (beta chain) sequence. Its antigen is not identified. Time point specified: patch test 2, 6 weeks after DPC sensitization. Documented treatment: therapeutic diphenylcyclopropenone sensitization with weekly scalp DPC. One entry per CDR3 protein, called by TCRdb with MiXCR from the RACE reads. The sample includes under 450,000 distinct CDR3 sequences, about 6% seen only once; the top ten take about 5%. The sample comes from a study of human T cells and chemical hapten exposure. Study summary: Researchers reported sensitizing a 2 cm by 2 cm upper inner arm skin site with 2% DPC. Study-level findings and limits: Controls formed significantly fewer large CDR3 similarity clusters than expanded TCRs did.

Trimming removed 5 bases at V and 3 bases at J, with 11 bases between. The CDR3 length is 14 residues. Germline assignment: CDR1 PRHDT and CDR2 FYEKMQ (reference sequence). Source: whole blood, taken in connection with sensitization to the hapten diphenylcyclopropenone (DPC). The chain is built from TRBV13 and TRBJ1-3, with D hard to call. This TCR was sampled from a woman aged 18-30 years with alopecia areata. Some clones in this sample may be carry-over from other donors' samples. The CDR3 DNA sequence: TGTGCCAGCAGCGGTTGGACTCTTGGAAACACCATATATTTT. This sequence encodes CASSGWTLGNTIYF. The full variable domain, rest sourced from reference TRBV13 and TRBJ1-3, is AAGVIQSPRHLIKEKRETATLKCYPIPRHDTVYWYQQGPGQDPQFLISFYEKMQSDKGSIPDRFSAQQFSDYHSELNMSSLELGDSALYFCASSGWTLGNTIYFGEGSWLTVV.